One sample yielded the 19 T cell receptor beta chains listed below, sequenced in a study of Ad26.COV2.S vaccination and SARS-CoV-2 variants. Generated by immunoSEQ multiplex PCR, the TCRdb table keeps only in-frame clones and is missing some. The data show 300,000 to 450,000 clones, around 92% seen once. The sequencing here drew on peripheral blood, taken after recovery from COVID-19. The source of these receptors is a human donor who had recovered from COVID-19.

The CDR3 DNA reads TGTGCCAGCAGCTTAGCAGCTCCAGATACGCAGTATTTT. This sequence encodes CASSLAAPDTQYF. V and J are TRBV7-9 and TRBJ2-3, with D uncertain. V dropped 0 bases and J dropped 4 bases, with 5 bases sitting between them. This CDR3 spans 13 amino acids. The germline gives CDR1 SEHNR, CDR2 FQNEAQ (reference sequence).

The chain couples TRBV10-2 to TRBJ1-4; tentative D call: TRBD1 (6 bases). The CDR3 consists of 16 residues. Germline loops: CDR1 WSHSY, CDR2 SAAADI. The germline V and J ends were trimmed by 0 bases and 5 bases, with 13 bases remaining between them. The CDR3 spells CASSESHRQGNEKLFF. CDR3 nucleotides: TGCGCCAGCAGTGAGTCTCATAGGCAGGGGAATGAAAAACTGTTTTTT.

The CDR3: CASSAQDRVYNEQFF. The DNA for the CDR3 is TGTGCCAGCAGTGCTCAGGACAGGGTTTACAATGAGCAGTTCTTC. This sequence joins TRBV9 and TRBJ2-1; 8 bases fit TRBD1. Germline-derived CDR1 and CDR2 are SGDLS and YYNGEE. The junction had 8 bases not matched to a gene; V was cut back by 5 bases and J by 4 bases. The CDR3 spans 15 residues.

The chain employs TRBV19 and TRBJ2-2; D possibly corresponds to TRBD1 (6 bases). V was trimmed by 3 bases and J by 8 bases, leaving 16 bases between them. CDR3 size: 15 residues. Germline CDR1 and CDR2: LNHDA and SQIVND (reference sequence). CDR3 amino acids: CASSIGQLTPGELFF. CDR3 DNA sequence: TGTGCCAGTAGTATTGGACAGCTTACACCGGGGGAGCTGTTTTTT.

The chain links TRBV5-4 to TRBJ2-3; maybe TRBD1 (6 bases). The length of the CDR3 is 15 residues. Trimming removed 2 bases from V and 5 bases from J, with 15 bases in between. The germline gives CDR1 SGHNT, CDR2 YYREEE (reference sequence). The DNA of the CDR3 is TGTGCCAGCAGCTTTCCAGGGGCGAATCTAGATACGCAGTATTTT. Its protein is CASSFPGANLDTQYF.

The V and J genes are TRBV6-5 and TRBJ1-1, with D possibly matching TRBD1 (6 bases). The CDR3 is made up of 15 amino acids. Germline V CDR1 and CDR2: MNHEY, SVGAGI. The germline V and J ends were trimmed by 2 bases and 5 bases, with 15 bases remaining between them. The CDR3 DNA follows: TGTGCCAGCAGTTACGGAACAGGGCTTCGGACTGAAGCTTTCTTT. It translates to CASSYGTGLRTEAFF.

The rearrangement joins TRBV12-5 to TRBJ1-1, with D possibly being TRBD1 (6 bases). The CDR3 covers 15 residues. V was pared by 0 bases and J by 6 bases, with 14 bases between. Germline lookup yields CDR1 LGHNT and CDR2 FRNRAP. CDR3 bases: TGTGCTAGTGGTTTGGTACACATTAGGGGGTCTGAAGCTTTCTTT. Translating it yields CASGLVHIRGSEAFF. Together with reference TRBV12-5 and TRBJ1-1, the CDR3 gives the full variable domain: DARVTQTPRHKVTEMGQEVTMRCQPILGHNTVFWYRQTMMQGLELLAYFRNRAPLDDSGMPKDRFSAEMPDATLATLKIQPSEPRDSAVYFCASGLVHIRGSEAFFGQGTRLTVV.

With regard to this clone: This sample also contains other DNA sequences that code for the same CDR3. The rearrangement uses TRBV6-1 and TRBJ1-5, with 7 bases fitting TRBD1. V shed 2 bases, J shed 4 bases, and the junction held 2 bases outside the gene matches. Germline V CDR1 and CDR2: MNHNS, SASEGT. The CDR3 sequence is 14 residues long. CDR3 coding DNA: TGTGCCAGCAGTGAATCAGGGGGTAATCAGCCCCAGCATTTT. It encodes CASSESGGNQPQHF.

The chain couples TRBV5-5 to TRBJ1-4; tentatively, D is TRBD1 (6 bases). This CDR3 comprises 14 residues. CDR1 and CDR2 (germline): SGHKS, YYEKEE (reference sequence). Deletions cut 2 bases from V and 3 bases from J, with 8 bases between. The CDR3 coding sequence is TGTGCCAGCAGCTTCGGACAGCCTAATGAAAAACTGTTTTTT. Encoded protein: CASSFGQPNEKLFF.

The chain joins TRBV11-2 to TRBJ2-3; D remains unclear. The ends were cut back, 1 base at V and 3 bases at J, with 5 bases in the middle. The CDR3 spans 13 residues. Germline V gene sequence: CDR1 SGHAT, CDR2 FQNNGV. CDR3 region: CASSLGVTDTQYF. CDR3 bases: TGTGCCAGCAGCTTAGGGGTGACAGATACGCAGTATTTT.

V and J are TRBV12-3 or TRBV12-4 and TRBJ1-3; D is unresolved. Deletions cut 3 bases from V and 4 bases from J, with 7 bases between. CDR3 size: 13 residues. In DNA, the CDR3 is TGTGCCAGCAGTTTTCTCTCCGGAAACACCATATATTTT. Its protein is CASSFLSGNTIYF.

The rearrangement joins TRBV6-2 or TRBV6-3 to TRBJ2-5, with 11 bases lining up with TRBD1. The CDR3 contains 19 residues. Trimming removed 2 bases from V and 2 bases from J; junction bases left unmatched: 13. Germline CDR1 reads MNHEY; CDR2 reads SVGEGT. Written as DNA, the CDR3 is TGTGCCAGCAGTTACATCCCGGGACAGGGGGTGGTATGGCAAGAGACCCAGTACTTC. It codes for CASSYIPGQGVVWQETQYF.

The gene calls are TRBV24-1 and TRBJ1-1; unclear D gene. The V end was cut by 3 bases, the J end by 1 base, with 11 bases between. The germline V gene has CDR1 KGHDR and CDR2 SFDVKD. The CDR3 length is 15 residues. The CDR3 nucleotides are TGTGCCACCAGTGATCATCAACAAGAGAACACTGAAGCTTTCTTT. Protein product: CATSDHQQENTEAFF.

The chain couples TRBV15 to TRBJ1-2; D perhaps matches TRBD1 (6 bases). The CDR3 contains 14 residues. Trimming pared 3 bases from V and 5 bases from J, leaving 13 bases between. Germline CDR1 LNHNV, CDR2 YYDKDF (reference sequence). The CDR3: CATSSGQSFYGYTF. In nucleotides, the CDR3 is TGTGCCACCAGCAGCGGACAGAGTTTTTATGGCTACACCTTC.

V gene TRBV4-2 combines with J gene TRBJ1-2; D remains unclear. The CDR3 is 16 amino acids. Trimming stripped 0 bases from V and 4 bases from J, with 15 bases between. CDR1 is LGHNA, CDR2 YNFKEQ, per germline. CDR3 sequence (DNA): TGTGCCAGCAGCCAAGAATCCAGCCGGGCGGGCTATGGCTACACCTTC. This gives the protein CASSQESSRAGYGYTF.

J is TRBJ2-4 and V is TRBV18; 14 bases align to TRBD2. The CDR3 has 18 amino acids. With 6 bases clipped from V and 1 base from J, the junction kept 8 bases outside the gene matches. Per germline, CDR1 KGHSH and CDR2 LQKENI. The CDR3 reads CASSETSGGASAKNIQYF. CDR3 DNA: TGTGCCAGCTCGGAGACTAGCGGGGGGGCCTCGGCCAAAAACATTCAGTACTTC.

The chain has TRBV18 and TRBJ2-7, with TRBD1 matching over 10 bases. Looked up from germline, CDR1 is KGHSH and CDR2 is LQKENI. The ends lost 6 bases at V and 3 bases at J; junction bases unmatched: 17. This CDR3 is 18 amino acids long. The CDR3 reads CASSLLNSGTGAFYEQYF. The DNA for the CDR3 is TGTGCCAGCTCGCTTCTAAATTCCGGGACAGGGGCTTTCTACGAGCAGTACTTC.

This chain joins TRBV19 and TRBJ2-5; 11 nucleotides agree with TRBD1. CDR1 and CDR2 from the germline V gene are LNHDA and SQIVND (reference sequence). This CDR3 has 15 residues. With 6 bases clipped from V and 5 bases from J, the junction kept 8 bases outside the gene matches. CDR3 sequence: CASRIGQGARETQYF. CDR3 in DNA: TGTGCCAGTAGAATTGGACAGGGGGCTAGGGAGACCCAGTACTTC.

The V gene is TRBV6-5, the J gene TRBJ2-2; D possibly corresponds to TRBD2 (5 bases). The CDR3 extends over 14 amino acids. Trimming took off 8 bases at V and 0 bases at J, with 10 bases between the two ends. In germline, CDR1 is MNHEY, CDR2 SVGAGI. CDR3: CASRDPTNTGELFF. The CDR3 DNA is TGTGCCAGCCGGGATCCGACGAACACCGGGGAGCTGTTTTTT.